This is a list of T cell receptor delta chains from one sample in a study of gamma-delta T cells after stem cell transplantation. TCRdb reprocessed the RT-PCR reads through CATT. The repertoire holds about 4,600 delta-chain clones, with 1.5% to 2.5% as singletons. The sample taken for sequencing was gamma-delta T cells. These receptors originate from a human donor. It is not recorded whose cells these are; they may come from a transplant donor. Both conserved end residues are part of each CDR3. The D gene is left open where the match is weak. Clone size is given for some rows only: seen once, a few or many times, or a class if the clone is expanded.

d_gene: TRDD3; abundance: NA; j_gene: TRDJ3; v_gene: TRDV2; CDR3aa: CACDTPFTGGYSSWDTRQMFF; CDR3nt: TGTGCCTGTGACACCCCCTTTACTGGGGGCTATAGCTCCTGGGACACCCGACAGATGTTTTTC
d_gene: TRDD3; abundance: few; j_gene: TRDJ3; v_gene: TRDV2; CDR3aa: CACDILGDTRPTWDTRQMFF; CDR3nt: TGTGCCTGTGACATTCTGGGGGATACGCGACCCACCTGGGACACCCGACAGATGTTTTTC
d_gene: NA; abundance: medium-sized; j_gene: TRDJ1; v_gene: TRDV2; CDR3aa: CACDTLSRILEDKLIF; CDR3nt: TGTGCCTGTGACACCTTATCGAGGATCCTAGAGGATAAACTCATCTTT
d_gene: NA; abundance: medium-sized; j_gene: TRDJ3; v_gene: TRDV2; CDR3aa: CACDTVVGGPSEGDSWDTRQMFF; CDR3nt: TGTGCCTGTGACACCGTCGTTGGGGGCCCTTCGGAAGGGGACTCCTGGGACACCCGACAGATGTTTTTC
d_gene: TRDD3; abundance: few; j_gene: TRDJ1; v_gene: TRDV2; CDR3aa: CACEGIRPDKLTF; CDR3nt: TGTGCCTGTGAGGGGATACGGCCCGATAAACTCACCTTT
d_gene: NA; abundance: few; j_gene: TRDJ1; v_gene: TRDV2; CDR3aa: CACDTVGLYTDKFIF; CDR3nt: TGTGCCTGTGACACGGTCGGATTATACACCGATAAATTCATCTTT
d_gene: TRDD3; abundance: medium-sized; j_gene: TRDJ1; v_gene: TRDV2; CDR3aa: CACDTVPHQGLGDTSDKLIF; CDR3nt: TGTGCCTGTGACACAGTTCCTCACCAGGGGCTGGGGGATACCTCCGATAAACTCATCTTT
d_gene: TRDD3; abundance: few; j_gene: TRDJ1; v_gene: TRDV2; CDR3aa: CACDILGDTADKLIF; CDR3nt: TGTGCCTGTGACATTCTGGGGGATACGGCCGATAAACTCATCTTT
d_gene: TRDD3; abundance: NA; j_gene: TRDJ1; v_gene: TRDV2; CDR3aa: CACDTILGDTRAGDTDKLIF; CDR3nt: TGTGCCTGTGACACGATACTGGGGGATACACGTGCTGGGGACACCGATAAACTCATCTTT
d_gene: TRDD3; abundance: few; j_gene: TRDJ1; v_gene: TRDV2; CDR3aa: CACDTVSTGGYLYTDKLIF; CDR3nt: TGTGCCTGTGACACCGTTTCGACTGGGGGATACTTGTACACCGATAAACTCATCTTT
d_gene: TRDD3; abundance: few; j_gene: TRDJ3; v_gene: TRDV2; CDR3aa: CACDVTGGYHSWDTRQMFF; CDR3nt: TGTGCCTGTGACGTAACTGGGGGATACCACTCCTGGGACACCCGACAGATGTTTTTC
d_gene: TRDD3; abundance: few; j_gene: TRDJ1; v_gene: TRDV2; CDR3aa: CACDTVVTGGYDTDKLIF; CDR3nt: TGTGCCTGTGACACTGTGGTTACTGGGGGATACGACACCGATAAACTCATCTTT